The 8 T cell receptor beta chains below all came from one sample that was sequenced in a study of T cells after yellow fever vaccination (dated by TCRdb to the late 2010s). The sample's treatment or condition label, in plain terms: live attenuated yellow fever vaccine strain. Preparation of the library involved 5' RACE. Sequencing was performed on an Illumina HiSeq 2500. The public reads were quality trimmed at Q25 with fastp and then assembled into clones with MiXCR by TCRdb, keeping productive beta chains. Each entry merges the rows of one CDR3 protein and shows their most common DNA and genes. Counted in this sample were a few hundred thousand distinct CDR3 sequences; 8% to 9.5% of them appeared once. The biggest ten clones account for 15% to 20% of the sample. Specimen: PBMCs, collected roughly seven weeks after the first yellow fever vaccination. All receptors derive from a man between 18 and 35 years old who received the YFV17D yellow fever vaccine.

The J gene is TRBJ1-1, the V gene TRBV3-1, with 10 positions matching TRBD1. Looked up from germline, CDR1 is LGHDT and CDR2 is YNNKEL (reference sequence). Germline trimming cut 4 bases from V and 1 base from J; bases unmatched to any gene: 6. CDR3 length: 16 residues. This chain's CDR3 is CASSRTGGVQNTEAFF. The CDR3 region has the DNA TGTGCCAGCAGCCGGACAGGGGGGGTTCAGAACACTGAAGCTTTCTTT.

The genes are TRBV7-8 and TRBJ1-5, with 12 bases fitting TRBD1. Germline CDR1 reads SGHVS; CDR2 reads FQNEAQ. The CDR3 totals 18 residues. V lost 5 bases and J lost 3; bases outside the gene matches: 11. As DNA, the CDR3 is TGTGCCAGCAGCCTCGGGACAGGGGGCGTTGGGAACAATCAGCCCCAGCATTTT. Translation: CASSLGTGGVGNNQPQHF.

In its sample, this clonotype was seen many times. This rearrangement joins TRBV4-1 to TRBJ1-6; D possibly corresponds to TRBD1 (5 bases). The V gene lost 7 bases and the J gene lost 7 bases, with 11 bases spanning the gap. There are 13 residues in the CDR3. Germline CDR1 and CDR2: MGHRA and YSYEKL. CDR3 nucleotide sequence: TGCGCCAGCAAAATCTCAGGGAATTCACCCCTCCACTTT. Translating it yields CASKISGNSPLHF.

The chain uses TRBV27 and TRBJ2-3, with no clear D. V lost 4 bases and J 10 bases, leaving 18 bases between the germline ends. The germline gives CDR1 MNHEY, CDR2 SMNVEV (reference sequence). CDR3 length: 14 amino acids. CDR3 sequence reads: CASSSIPIRRAQYF. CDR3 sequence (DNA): TGTGCCAGCAGTTCTATACCCATCCGACGAGCGCAGTATTTT.

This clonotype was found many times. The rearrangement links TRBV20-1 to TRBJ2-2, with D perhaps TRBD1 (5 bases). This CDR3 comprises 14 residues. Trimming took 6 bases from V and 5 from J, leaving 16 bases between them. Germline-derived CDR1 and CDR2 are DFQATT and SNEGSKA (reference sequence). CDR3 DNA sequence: TGCAGTGCGAGCTTACAGGACCGTACCGGGGAGCTGTTTTTT. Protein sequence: CSASLQDRTGELFF.

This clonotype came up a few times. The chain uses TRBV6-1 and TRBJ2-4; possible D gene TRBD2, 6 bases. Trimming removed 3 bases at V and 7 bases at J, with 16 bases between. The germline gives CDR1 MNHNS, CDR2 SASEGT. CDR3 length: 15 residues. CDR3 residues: CASSEGWAGWNIQYF. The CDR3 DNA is TGTGCCAGCAGTGAGGGGTGGGCGGGGTGGAACATTCAGTACTTC.

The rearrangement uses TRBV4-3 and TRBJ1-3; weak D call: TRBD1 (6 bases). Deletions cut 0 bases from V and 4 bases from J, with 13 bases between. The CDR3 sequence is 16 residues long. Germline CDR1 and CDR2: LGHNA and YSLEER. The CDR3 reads CASSQDLGGLGNTIYF. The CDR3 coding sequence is TGCGCCAGCAGCCAAGATCTCGGGGGGCTCGGAAACACCATATATTTT.

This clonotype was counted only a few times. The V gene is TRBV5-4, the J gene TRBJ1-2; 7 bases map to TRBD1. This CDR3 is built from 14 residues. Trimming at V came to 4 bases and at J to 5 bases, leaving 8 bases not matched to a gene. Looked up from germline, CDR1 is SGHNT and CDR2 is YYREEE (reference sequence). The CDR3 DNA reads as TGTGCCAGCAGCGGAGGGACAGTCGATTATGGCTACACCTTC. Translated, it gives CASSGGTVDYGYTF.